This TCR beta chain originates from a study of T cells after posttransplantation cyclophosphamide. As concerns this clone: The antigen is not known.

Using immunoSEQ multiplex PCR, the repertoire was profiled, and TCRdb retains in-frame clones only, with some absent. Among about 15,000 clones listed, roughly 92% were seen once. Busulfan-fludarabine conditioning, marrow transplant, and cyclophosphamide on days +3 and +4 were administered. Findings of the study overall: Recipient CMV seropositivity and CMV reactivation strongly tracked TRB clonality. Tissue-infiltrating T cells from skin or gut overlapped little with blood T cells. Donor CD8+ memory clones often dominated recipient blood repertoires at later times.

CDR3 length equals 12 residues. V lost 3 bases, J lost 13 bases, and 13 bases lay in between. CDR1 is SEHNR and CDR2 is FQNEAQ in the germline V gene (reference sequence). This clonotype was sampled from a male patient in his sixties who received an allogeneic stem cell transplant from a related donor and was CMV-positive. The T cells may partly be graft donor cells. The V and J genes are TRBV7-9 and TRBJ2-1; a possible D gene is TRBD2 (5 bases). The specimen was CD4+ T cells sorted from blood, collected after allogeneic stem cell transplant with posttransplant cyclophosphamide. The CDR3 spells CASSFSDWNQFF. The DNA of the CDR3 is TGTGCCAGCAGCTTTTCGGACTGGAACCAGTTCTTC.